What follows are 8 T cell receptor beta chains derived from one specimen sequenced in a study of blood T cell repertoires in COVID-19. Assay used: immunoSEQ multiplex PCR; TCRdb lists only in-frame clones, some missing. The repertoire holds around 90,000 clones, with about four fifths as singletons. The sample taken for sequencing was peripheral blood. The receptors come from a human donor in a cohort sampled during active COVID-19.

The rearrangement joins TRBV12-3 or TRBV12-4 to TRBJ1-1; D remains ambiguous. Trimming pared 10 bases from V and 1 base from J, leaving 13 bases between. The CDR3 extends over 13 amino acids. CDR3 in DNA: TGTGCCACCATAGGAGGCACGAACACTGAAGCTTTCTTT. It translates to CATIGGTNTEAFF.

This clone was seen a single time. The chain has TRBV28 and TRBJ2-6, with 9 bases fitting TRBD2. Germline V CDR1 and CDR2: MDHEN, SYDVKM. CDR3 length equals 18 residues. Trimming removed 3 bases from V and 4 bases from J; junction bases left unmatched: 10. This CDR3 reads CASSLSGLAGRGANVLTF. DNA of the CDR3: TGTGCCAGCAGTTTGTCGGGGCTAGCGGGGAGAGGGGCCAACGTCCTGACTTTC.

The chain has TRBV6-5 and TRBJ2-2; TRBD1 might be the D (6 bases). Trimming removed 6 bases from V and 2 bases from J, with 10 bases in between. This CDR3 is built from 14 residues. Germline CDR1 MNHEY, CDR2 SVGAGI. The CDR3: CASRGQANTGELFF. In DNA form, the CDR3 reads TGTGCCAGCAGGGGACAAGCTAACACCGGGGAGCTGTTTTTT.

The chain has TRBV7-9 and TRBJ1-2, with 8 bases identical to TRBD1. The V segment lost 1 base and the J segment 8 bases; nucleotides outside the gene matches: 3. There are 13 residues in the CDR3. The germline CDR1 and CDR2 sequences are SEHNR and FQNEAQ (reference sequence). The CDR3 region has the DNA TGTGCCAGCAGCTTAGGGGACAGGAACGGCTACACCTTC. Protein sequence: CASSLGDRNGYTF.

V and J are TRBV5-1 and TRBJ2-7; 8 bases fit TRBD2. The CDR3 is 16 amino acids. The germline gives CDR1 SGHRS, CDR2 YFSETQ. Trimming removed 0 bases from V and 2 bases from J; junction bases left unmatched: 7. The CDR3, as DNA: TGCGCCAGCAGCTTGGGGGGCGGGAGGTTTCCCTACGAGCAGTACTTC. Its protein is CASSLGGGRFPYEQYF.

The gene calls are TRBV15 and TRBJ2-7; D not certain. The CDR3 is 13 amino acids. Germline values: CDR1 LNHNV, CDR2 YYDKDF (reference sequence). The germline V and J ends were trimmed by 0 bases and 1 base, with 4 bases remaining between them. CDR3 region: CATSRDTSYEQYF. The CDR3 coding sequence is TGTGCCACCAGCAGAGATACTTCCTACGAGCAGTACTTC.

The chain carries TRBV29-1 and TRBJ2-7, with 13 bases lining up with TRBD2. The CDR3 covers 15 residues. Germline V gene sequence: CDR1 SQVTM, CDR2 ANQGSEA. The ends lost 2 bases at V and 6 bases at J; junction bases unmatched: 7. CDR3 region: CSVEPLAGGLGEQYF. DNA of the CDR3: TGCAGCGTTGAACCACTAGCGGGAGGGCTGGGCGAGCAGTACTTC.

The chain couples TRBV13 to TRBJ2-1, with D possibly being TRBD2 (5 bases). This CDR3 region has 12 residues. Trimming took 5 bases from V and 8 from J, leaving 10 bases between them. Germline V gene lookup returns CDR1 PRHDT and CDR2 FYEKMQ (reference sequence). CDR3: CASSLGEYEQFF. CDR3 coding DNA: TGTGCCAGCAGCCTCGGGGAGTATGAGCAGTTCTTC.